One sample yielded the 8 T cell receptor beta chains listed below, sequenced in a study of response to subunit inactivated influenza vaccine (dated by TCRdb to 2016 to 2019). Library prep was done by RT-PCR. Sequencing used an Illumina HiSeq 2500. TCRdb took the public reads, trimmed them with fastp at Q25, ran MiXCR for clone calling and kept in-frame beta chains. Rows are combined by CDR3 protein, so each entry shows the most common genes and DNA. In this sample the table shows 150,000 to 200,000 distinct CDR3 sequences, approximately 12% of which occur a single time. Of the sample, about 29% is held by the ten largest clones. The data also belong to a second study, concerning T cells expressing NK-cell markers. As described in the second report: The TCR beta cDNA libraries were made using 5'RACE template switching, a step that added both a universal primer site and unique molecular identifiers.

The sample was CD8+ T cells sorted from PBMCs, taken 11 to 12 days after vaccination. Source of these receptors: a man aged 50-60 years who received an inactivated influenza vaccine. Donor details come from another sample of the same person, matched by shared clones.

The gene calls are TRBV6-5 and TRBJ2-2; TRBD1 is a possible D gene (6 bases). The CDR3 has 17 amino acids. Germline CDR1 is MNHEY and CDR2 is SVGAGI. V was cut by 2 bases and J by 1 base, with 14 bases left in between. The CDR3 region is CASSYAEGEWNTGELFF. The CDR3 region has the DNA TGTGCCAGCAGTTACGCCGAGGGGGAGTGGAACACCGGGGAGCTGTTTTTT.

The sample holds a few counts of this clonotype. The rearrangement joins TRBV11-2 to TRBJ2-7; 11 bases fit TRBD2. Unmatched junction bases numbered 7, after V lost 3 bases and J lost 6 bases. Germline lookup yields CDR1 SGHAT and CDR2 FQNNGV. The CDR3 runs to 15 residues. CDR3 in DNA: TGTGCCAGCAGCTTTATACTAGCGGGAGTGCTCGAGCAGTACTTC. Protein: CASSFILAGVLEQYF. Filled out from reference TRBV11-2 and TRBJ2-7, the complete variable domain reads EAGVAQSPRYKIIEKRQSVAFWCNPISGHATLYWYQQILGQGPKLLIQFQNNGVVDDSQLPKDRFSAERLKGVDSTLKIQPAKLEDSAVYLCASSFILAGVLEQYFGPGTRLTVT.

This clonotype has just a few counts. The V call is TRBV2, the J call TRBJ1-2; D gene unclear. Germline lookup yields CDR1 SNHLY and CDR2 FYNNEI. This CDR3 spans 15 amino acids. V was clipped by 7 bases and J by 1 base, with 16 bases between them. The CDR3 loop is CASIAAVEGNYGYTF. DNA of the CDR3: TGTGCCAGCATCGCAGCTGTTGAGGGTAACTATGGCTACACCTTC.

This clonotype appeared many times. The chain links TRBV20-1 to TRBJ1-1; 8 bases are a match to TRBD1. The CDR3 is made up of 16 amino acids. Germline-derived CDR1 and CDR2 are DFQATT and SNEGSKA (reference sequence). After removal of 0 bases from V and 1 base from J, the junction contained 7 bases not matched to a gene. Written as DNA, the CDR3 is TGCAGTGCTAGAGAGGGGCAGGGGGCCAGGAACACTGAAGCTTTCTTT. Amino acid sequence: CSAREGQGARNTEAFF.

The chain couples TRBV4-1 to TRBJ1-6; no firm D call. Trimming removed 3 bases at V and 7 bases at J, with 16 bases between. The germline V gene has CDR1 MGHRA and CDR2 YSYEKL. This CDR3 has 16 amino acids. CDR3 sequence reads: CASSQGFLTGNSPLHF. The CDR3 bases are TGCGCCAGCAGCCAGGGGTTTCTGACGGGAAATTCACCCCTCCACTTT.

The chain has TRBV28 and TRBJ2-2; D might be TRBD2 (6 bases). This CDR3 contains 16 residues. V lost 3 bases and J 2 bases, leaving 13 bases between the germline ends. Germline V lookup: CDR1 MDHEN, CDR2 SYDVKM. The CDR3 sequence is CASSFRGSLNTGELFF. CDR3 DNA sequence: TGTGCCAGCAGTTTTCGGGGGAGCCTCAACACCGGGGAGCTGTTTTTT.

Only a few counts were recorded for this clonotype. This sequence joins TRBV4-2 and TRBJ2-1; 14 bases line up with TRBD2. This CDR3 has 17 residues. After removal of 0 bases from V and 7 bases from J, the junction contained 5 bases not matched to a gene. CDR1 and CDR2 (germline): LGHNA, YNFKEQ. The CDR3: CASSQDFGTSGRNEQFF. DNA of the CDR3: TGTGCCAGCAGCCAAGATTTTGGGACTAGCGGGAGAAATGAGCAGTTCTTC.

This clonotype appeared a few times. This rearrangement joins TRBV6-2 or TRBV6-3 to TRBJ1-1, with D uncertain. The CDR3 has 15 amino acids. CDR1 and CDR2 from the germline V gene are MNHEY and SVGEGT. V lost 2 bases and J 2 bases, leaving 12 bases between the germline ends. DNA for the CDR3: TGTGCCAGCAGTTACATGGGTTTTAGAAACACTGAAGCTTTCTTT. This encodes CASSYMGFRNTEAFF.